This T cell receptor beta chain is drawn from a study of T cell responses to AZD1222 COVID-19 vaccine. This clone was seen just once. What it binds is not known. Sequencing was performed with immunoSEQ multiplex PCR; in TCRdb, only in-frame clones are kept and a portion is missing. The sample comprises about 130,000 clones, approximately 84% of which are singletons, and about 4% rests with the top ten. V was pared by 8 bases and J by 1 base, with 11 bases between. The germline V gene has CDR1 MNHEY and CDR2 SVGAGI. CDR3 length: 13 residues. Findings and limits, study-wide: Repertoire sampling happened only post peak T cell response.

The specimen comprised peripheral blood, sampled on day 0 of AZD1222 vaccination. The chain couples TRBV6-5 to TRBJ1-1, with D perhaps TRBD1 (6 bases). This sequence was found in an adult in good health. DNA of the CDR3: TGTGCCAGCCCGGGACAACAGAACACTGAAGCTTTCTTT. It codes for CASPGQQNTEAFF.